Shown below are 5 T cell receptor beta chains from a single sample sequenced in a study of cytomegalovirus exposure and HLA in healthy donors. Primers included in the PCR were 60 Vbeta and 13 Jbeta primers. Only in-frame clones appear in the TCRdb table, and some are missing; sequencing was by immunoSEQ multiplex PCR. This sample yields 130,000 to 150,000 clones, of which roughly 76% are seen a single time; roughly 2.9% belongs to the top ten. Material for sequencing was PBMCs. The receptors were gathered from a woman aged 25-40 years in good health and CMV-seronegative.

The chain carries TRBV7-3 and TRBJ2-2; D perhaps matches TRBD2 (5 bases). The V end lost 3 bases, the J end lost 7 bases, and 12 bases lay between the germline ends. CDR3 length: 14 residues. Germline assignment: CDR1 SGHTA and CDR2 FQGTGA. The CDR3 protein is CASSLEDSNGELFF. In DNA, the CDR3 is TGTGCCAGCAGCTTGGAGGACTCTAACGGGGAGCTGTTTTTT.

This chain links TRBV5-1 with TRBJ2-5, with D unclear. Germline V lookup: CDR1 SGHRS, CDR2 YFSETQ. Trimming cost V 2 bases and J 4 bases, with 3 bases left between them. The CDR3 runs to 11 residues. CDR3 sequence: CASSLAETQYF. The CDR3 DNA is TGCGCCAGCAGCTTAGCAGAGACCCAGTACTTC.

The chain combines TRBV7-2 with TRBJ2-7; 7 bases are shared with TRBD1. Per germline, CDR1 SGHTA and CDR2 FQGNSA. There are 14 residues in the CDR3. V dropped 5 bases and J dropped 2; count of bases not matched to a gene: 6. Written as DNA, the CDR3 is TGTGCCAGCAGCAGACGGACAGGCACCTACGAGCAGTACTTC. Translation: CASSRRTGTYEQYF.

The chain links TRBV2 to TRBJ2-6, with D possibly TRBD1 on 5 matching bases. The CDR3 is 14 residues long. Germline CDR1 reads SNHLY; CDR2 reads FYNNEI. Trimming took 6 bases from V and 3 from J, leaving 9 bases between them. This CDR3 reads CASRKGDGANVLTF. CDR3 sequence (DNA): TGTGCCAGCAGGAAAGGGGATGGGGCCAACGTCCTGACTTTC.

The chain employs TRBV18 and TRBJ2-7, with unresolved D. The CDR3 spans 13 residues. Trimming took 2 bases from V and 5 from J, leaving 10 bases between them. CDR1 is KGHSH and CDR2 is LQKENI in the germline V gene. CDR3 nucleotide sequence: TGTGCCAGCTCACCATCCGGGTACAACGAGCAGTACTTC. Protein: CASSPSGYNEQYF.